The 26 T cell receptor beta chains given below trace back to one sample, sequenced in a study of glioma-infiltrating T cells after dendritic cell vaccination. Some clones are missing from TCRdb's copy, which holds only in-frame ones; the method was immunoSEQ multiplex PCR. This table has fewer than 50,000 clones, about 80% appearing once. Source: blood, taken before dendritic cell vaccination. These receptors originate from a human donor with glioblastoma.

V gene TRBV6-6 combines with J gene TRBJ1-5, with no clear D. The CDR3 covers 14 residues. Per the germline V gene, CDR1 is MNHNY and CDR2 is SVGAGI (reference sequence). Trimming left V 0 bases short and J 7 bases short, with 10 bases between. CDR3 sequence: CASSYSRAQQPQHF. The CDR3 nucleotides read TGTGCCAGCAGTTACTCGAGGGCTCAGCAGCCCCAGCATTTT.

V and J are TRBV29-1 and TRBJ1-2; D is perhaps TRBD1 (6 bases). Germline CDR1 is SQVTM and CDR2 is ANQGSEA. CDR3 size: 13 residues. V was cut by 5 bases and J by 3 bases, with 13 bases left in between. The CDR3 region is CSVPTGSDYGYTF. The CDR3 nucleotides are TGCAGCGTTCCAACAGGGTCGGACTATGGCTACACCTTC.

The chain recombines TRBV4-2 with TRBJ2-5, with TRBD2 matching 10 bases. This CDR3 is 19 amino acids long. V shed 0 bases, J shed 5 bases, and the junction held 15 bases outside the gene matches. Germline V CDR1 and CDR2: LGHNA, YNFKEQ. The CDR3 here is CASSQDKLAGAPTAETQYF. CDR3 in DNA: TGTGCCAGCAGCCAAGATAAGCTAGCGGGGGCCCCGACTGCGGAGACCCAGTACTTC.

The chain joins TRBV2 to TRBJ2-7; D gene unclear. The CDR3 is 14 residues long. The V and J ends lost 6 bases and 0 bases respectively, with 12 bases between them. Per the germline V gene, CDR1 is SNHLY and CDR2 is FYNNEI. The CDR3 is CASRPTPSSYEQYF. DNA of the CDR3: TGTGCCAGCAGGCCCACTCCAAGCTCCTACGAGCAGTACTTC.

This rearrangement joins TRBV6-1 to TRBJ2-5; 9 nucleotides line up with TRBD2. The CDR3 is 20 amino acids. The junction had 20 bases not matched to a gene; V was cut back by 3 bases and J by 3 bases. Germline CDR1 MNHNS, CDR2 SASEGT. CDR3 DNA sequence: TGTGCCAGCAGTGATACTATGGCTAGCGGGGTTTGGCTCCCTAAAGAGACCCAGTACTTC. It encodes CASSDTMASGVWLPKETQYF.

The chain employs TRBV4-1 and TRBJ2-7, with D hard to call. The ends were cut back, 4 bases at V and 0 bases at J, with 16 bases in the middle. This CDR3 region has 16 residues. Germline V CDR1 and CDR2: MGHRA, YSYEKL. The CDR3 loop is CASSPFGARSSYEQYF. The CDR3 coding sequence is TGCGCCAGCAGCCCGTTTGGTGCCCGGAGCTCCTACGAGCAGTACTTC.

Written as DNA, the CDR3 is TGTGCCAGCAGTTCAGACCCACAGGGAGTTGGGGGCTACACCTTC. Protein sequence: CASSSDPQGVGGYTF. The chain is built from TRBV28 and TRBJ1-2; D is perhaps TRBD1 (6 bases). The CDR3 spans 15 residues. Trimming removed 4 bases from V and 8 bases from J, with 20 bases in between. Germline loops: CDR1 MDHEN, CDR2 SYDVKM.

This clone occurred once. This chain connects TRBV4-3 to TRBJ2-2; 8 bases match TRBD1. This CDR3 has 14 amino acids. Germline V gives CDR1 LGHNA, CDR2 YSLEER. After removal of 5 bases from V and 5 bases from J, the junction contained 4 bases not matched to a gene. For the CDR3, the DNA is TGCGCCAGCAGCAACAGGGGGTCGACCGGGGAGCTGTTTTTT. It translates to CASSNRGSTGELFF.

This clone was seen once. The chain links TRBV6-6 to TRBJ2-3, with 8 positions matching TRBD1. Germline V gene sequence: CDR1 MNHNY, CDR2 SVGAGI (reference sequence). Germline trimming cut 4 bases from V and 1 base from J; bases unmatched to any gene: 4. This CDR3 has 15 residues. CDR3 DNA: TGTGCCAGCAGTTTACCGGGACAGGGCACAGATACGCAGTATTTT. Protein product: CASSLPGQGTDTQYF.

The chain joins TRBV29-1 to TRBJ2-5; 10 nucleotides align to TRBD2. V lost 3 bases, J lost 2 bases, and 9 bases stayed unmatched. The CDR3 has 16 amino acids. CDR1 SQVTM and CDR2 ANQGSEA come from the germline V gene. For the CDR3, the DNA is TGCAGCGTTGACGGTAGGACTAGCGGACTACAAGAGACCCAGTACTTC. Its protein is CSVDGRTSGLQETQYF.

Only a few counts were recorded for this clone. The V and J genes are TRBV11-2 and TRBJ1-2; D possibly corresponds to TRBD1 (5 bases). V dropped 5 bases and J dropped 8 bases, with 24 bases sitting between them. Germline V CDR1 and CDR2: SGHAT, FQNNGV. The CDR3 has 16 residues. The CDR3 nucleotides read TGTGCCAGCAGCCACAGCGCAGGGATTGGTATAGGGGGCTACACCTTC. Translated, it gives CASSHSAGIGIGGYTF.

The chain uses TRBV5-6 and TRBJ2-5; TRBD2 matches at 9 bases. This CDR3 contains 14 residues. CDR1 SGHDT and CDR2 YYEEEE come from the germline V gene. Losses at the gene ends were 3 bases for V and 4 bases for J; bases not matched to a gene: 4. The CDR3 region is CASSSWTSVETQYF. CDR3 DNA sequence: TGTGCCAGCAGCTCCTGGACTAGCGTAGAGACCCAGTACTTC.

The chain links TRBV7-2 to TRBJ2-7, with 7 bases identical to TRBD1. This CDR3 region has 14 residues. The V gene's germline CDR1 is SGHTA and CDR2 FQGNSA. The J segment lost 6 bases and the V segment lost 1 base, leaving 6 bases of the junction unmatched. CDR3 in DNA: TGTGCCAGCAGCTTAGGACAGGGAAGCAGCGAGCAGTACTTC. It specifies CASSLGQGSSEQYF.

The chain carries TRBV10-3 and TRBJ2-5, with D tentatively TRBD1 (6 bases). The CDR3 has 13 amino acids. The V and J ends lost 10 bases and 3 bases respectively, with 15 bases between them. Germline V gives CDR1 ENHRY, CDR2 SYGVKD. CDR3 coding DNA: TGTGCCACCGGGACATTGGGGGAAGAGACCCAGTACTTC. Its translation: CATGTLGEETQYF.

The rearrangement uses TRBV14 and TRBJ2-3, with TRBD2 identical over 11 bases. J gave up 5 bases and V 4 bases, and 8 bases lay outside the gene matches. Germline values: CDR1 SGHDN, CDR2 FVKESK. The CDR3 has 16 amino acids. The CDR3 region is CASSPIASGGQDTQYF. The CDR3 DNA is TGTGCCAGCAGCCCCATAGCTAGCGGGGGGCAAGATACGCAGTATTTT.

The chain employs TRBV9 and TRBJ2-7; TRBD1 aligns across 9 bases. This CDR3 has 15 amino acids. V shed 3 bases and J 3 bases; nucleotides not matched to a gene: 7. CDR1 is SGDLS, CDR2 YYNGEE, per germline. The CDR3 DNA reads TGTGCCAGCAGCGAAAATGACAGGGGGTACTACGAGCAGTACTTC. Encoded protein: CASSENDRGYYEQYF.

The chain is built from TRBV18 and TRBJ2-1, with 9 bases aligning to TRBD1. The ends lost 2 bases at V and 8 bases at J; junction bases unmatched: 7. The CDR3 runs to 15 residues. Per germline, CDR1 KGHSH and CDR2 LQKENI. The CDR3 nucleotides read TGTGCCAGCTCACCATTGGGACAGGGTATCGATGAGCAGTTCTTC. Residues: CASSPLGQGIDEQFF.

A remark on this clone: An end of the junction differs from the germline gene, which may be a read error. This chain connects TRBV4-3 to TRBJ1-2; no definite D call. This CDR3 is 15 amino acids long. CDR1 LGHNA and CDR2 YSLEER come from the germline V gene. The DNA of the CDR3 is TGCGCCAGCACCCAAAGCACAGCGGTAAACTATGGCTACACCTTC. This encodes CASTQSTAVNYGYTF.

This clone is a singleton in its sample. The chain links TRBV5-1 to TRBJ1-2, with TRBD1 identical over 7 bases. The junction had 8 bases not matched to a gene; V was cut back by 7 bases and J by 2 bases. CDR3 length: 14 amino acids. Germline loops: CDR1 SGHRS, CDR2 YFSETQ. The CDR3 spells CASSDPGGNYGYTF. The CDR3 bases are TGCGCCAGCTCTGATCCAGGGGGGAACTATGGCTACACCTTC.

V and J are TRBV11-3 and TRBJ2-7, with 8 bases that match TRBD1. Germline values: CDR1 SGHNT, CDR2 YENEEA. CDR3 length: 15 residues. V trimming: 6 bases; J trimming: 2 bases; junction bases outside the gene matches: 9. The CDR3 DNA sequence: TGTGCCAGCAGTTTCCGGGACAGGCCCACCTACGAGCAGTACTTC. Translation gives CASSFRDRPTYEQYF.

This clone turned up a few times. This chain links TRBV6-5 with TRBJ1-2, with D possibly matching TRBD1 (5 bases). Trimming stripped 6 bases from V and 4 bases from J, with 12 bases between. The germline CDR1 and CDR2 sequences are MNHEY and SVGAGI. The CDR3 loop spans 13 amino acids. The CDR3 DNA sequence: TGTGCCAGCAGCGTGAACAGGCTCTATGGCTACACCTTC. As protein: CASSVNRLYGYTF.

The V and J genes are TRBV18 and TRBJ2-1; 11 bases match TRBD1. The CDR3 is made up of 16 amino acids. Germline loops: CDR1 KGHSH, CDR2 LQKENI. Trimming cost V 3 bases and J 12 bases; bases outside gene matches: 13. The DNA for the CDR3 is TGTGCCAGCTCACCGGACAGAGGACAGGGGGCTGCTAGGCAGTTCTTC. Protein product: CASSPDRGQGAARQFF.

Comment on this clone: At one end the junction does not follow the germline gene, possibly because of a read error. The chain uses TRBV7-9 and TRBJ1-2; TRBD1 matches at 7 bases. The CDR3 contains 10 residues. Germline lookup yields CDR1 SEHNR and CDR2 FQNEAQ (reference sequence). The CDR3 region is CASSPDRVSF. The DNA of the CDR3 is TGTGCCAGCAGTCCAGACAGGGTCTCCTTC. Combining the CDR3 with reference TRBV7-9 and TRBJ1-2 gives the whole variable domain DTGVSQNPRHKITKRGQNVTFRCDPISEHNRLYWYRQTLGQGPEFLTYFQNEAQLEKSRLLSDRFSAERPKGSFSTLEIQRTEQGDSAMYLCASSPDRVSFGSGTRLTVV.

For the CDR3, the DNA is TGCGCCAGCAGTAGCTCCTCAGGGGGCTCATATACGCAGTATTTT. It encodes CASSSSSGGSYTQYF. The gene calls are TRBV5-1 and TRBJ2-3; TRBD1 matches at 8 bases. Germline lookup yields CDR1 SGHRS and CDR2 YFSETQ. CDR3 length: 15 residues. J was trimmed by 7 bases and V by 5 bases; bases with no gene match: 12.

J is TRBJ2-7 and V is TRBV7-2, with 8 bases lining up with TRBD1. Germline V CDR1 and CDR2: SGHTA, FQGNSA. The CDR3 extends over 14 amino acids. V was pared by 5 bases and J by 2 bases, with 5 bases of the junction left unmatched. DNA of the CDR3: TGTGCCAGCAGCCGGCCGGGACAGGCCTACGAGCAGTACTTC. This sequence encodes CASSRPGQAYEQYF. The full variable domain, its missing parts supplied by reference TRBV7-2 and TRBJ2-7, is GAGVSQSPSNKVTEKGKDVELRCDPISGHTALYWYRQSLGQGLEFLIYFQGNSAPDKSGLPSDRFSAERTGGSVSTLTIQRTQQEDSAVYLCASSRPGQAYEQYFGPGTRLTVT.

This rearrangement joins TRBV6-5 to TRBJ2-7, with 7 bases matching TRBD1. Germline V gene data show CDR1 as MNHEY and CDR2 as SVGAGI. This CDR3 has 13 amino acids. V shed 2 bases and J 3 bases; nucleotides not matched to a gene: 1. In DNA, the CDR3 is TGTGCCAGCAGTTACCGACAGGGCTACGAGCAGTACTTC. This translates into CASSYRQGYEQYF.